A selection of T cell receptor beta chains follows, all from one sample in a study of blood T cell repertoires in COVID-19. Clones were sequenced by immunoSEQ multiplex PCR, and TCRdb holds only the in-frame ones, with some missing. Here the sample spans roughly 220,000 clones, roughly four fifths being singletons. The sample consisted of peripheral blood. The receptors come from a woman in her 30s who had recovered from COVID-19. CDR3s include the opening cysteine and the closing phenylalanine or tryptophan. A D gene is named only where the DNA matches it firmly. Clone size is stated in some rows and not others, as once, few, many or a class when expanded.

d_call | j_call | v_call | clone_size | cdr3_nt | cdr3_aa
TRBD2 | TRBJ2-5 | TRBV30 | . | TGTGCCTGGAGTAAGGGACTAGCGGGAGGGATCCAAGAGACCCAGTACTTC | CAWSKGLAGGIQETQYF
TRBD2 | TRBJ2-1 | TRBV5-1 | . | TGCGCCAGCCGCACTAGCGGGAGAGTCAATGAGCAGTTCTTC | CASRTSGRVNEQFF
. | TRBJ1-2 | TRBV6-5 | . | TGTGCCAGCAGCGCCAAACAGGTGTCTGGCTACACCTTC | CASSAKQVSGYTF
. | TRBJ1-2 | TRBV6-1 | . | TGTGCCAGCAGTGAACAGGGTAACTATGGCTACACCTTC | CASSEQGNYGYTF
. | TRBJ2-2 | TRBV3-1/TRBV3-2 | once | TGTGCCAGCAGCCCAAGTCTAGGTACCGGGGAGCTGTTTTTT | CASSPSLGTGELFF
TRBD1 | TRBJ2-5 | TRBV28 | . | TGTGCCAGCGGAGACAGGGACAGGGGTTACTTC | CASGDRDRGYF
. | TRBJ2-1 | TRBV5-5 | . | TGTGCCAGCAGCTTGTCGGGGTACAATGAGCAGTTCTTC | CASSLSGYNEQFF
. | TRBJ1-5 | TRBV4-1 | . | TGCGCCAGCAGCCAAGATATCAGGGTACAACAGCCCCAGCATTTT | CASSQDIRVQQPQHF
. | TRBJ1-1 | TRBV7-3 | . | TGTGCCAGCAGCTTAACCTCGAACACTGAAGCTTTCTTT | CASSLTSNTEAFF
TRBD1 | TRBJ1-1 | TRBV30 | once | TGTGCCTGGAGTGTAAGACAGGGTAAAGCTTTCTTT | CAWSVRQGKAFF
. | TRBJ1-2 | TRBV3-1/TRBV3-2 | . | TGTGCCAGCAGCCAAGATTACGGGGATGGCTACACCTTC | CASSQDYGDGYTF
TRBD2 | TRBJ2-3 | TRBV2 | few | TGTGCCAGTTTCCCCGGGACTATGGTAGATACGCAGTATTTT | CASFPGTMVDTQYF
. | TRBJ1-3 | TRBV2 | . | TGTGCCAGCAGTGAATATACTGGAAACACCATATATTTT | CASSEYTGNTIYF
. | TRBJ2-5 | TRBV7-8 | . | TGTGCCAGCAGCTTAGCGAGGGCGGACCAAGAGACCCAGTACTTC | CASSLARADQETQYF
TRBD2 | TRBJ2-1 | TRBV9 | . | TGTGCCAGCAATAGCGGGAGCAATGAGCAGTTCTTC | CASNSGSNEQFF